Reported below is one T cell receptor beta chain. The repertoire was sequenced with immunoSEQ multiplex PCR; TCRdb's copy has only in-frame clones and lacks some. The top ten clones hold around 1.7% of a sample with 740,000 or so clones, about three quarters of them seen once. The split of CD4+ cells yielded CD45RA+ naive and CD45RA-negative memory subsets. The data were taken from a study of shared clonotypes between healthy human individuals. Germline CDR1 and CDR2: SGHKS and YYEKEE (reference sequence). V dropped 0 bases and J dropped 5 bases, with 12 bases sitting between them. This CDR3 is built from 15 residues.

The sequence came from a woman aged 25 to 39 in good health. Sequencing input: memory CD4+ T cells sorted from blood. This sample's subset: CD45RA-negative fraction. The chain has TRBV5-5 and TRBJ2-1; possibly TRBD1 for D (6 bases). CDR3 loop: CASSLDGGRHNEQFF. In DNA, the CDR3 is TGTGCCAGCAGCTTGGATGGGGGCCGACACAATGAGCAGTTCTTC.